This T cell receptor beta chain was found in a study of T cell repertoires in cytomegalovirus infection. Study overall: Selected CMV epitopes included recently identified HLA-C-restricted ones as well as well-studied HLA-B-restricted ones. Matching HLA type, along with CMV infection, was indicated by public TCR beta signatures. Whole-study results and caveats: Dominating the ex vivo response were TCR beta clonotypes that were CMV-specific and HLA-C-restricted.

To note about this clonotype: What it binds is unknown.

CDR3 size: 17 residues. J gave up 7 bases and V 4 bases, and 16 bases lay outside the gene matches. Looked up from germline, CDR1 is LGHNA and CDR2 is YSLEER. TCRdb reprocessed the reads via MiXCR and lists one record per CDR3 protein. Seen here are some 700,000 distinct CDR3 sequences, about 30% observed once, and the top ten hold roughly 18%. This clonotype was sampled from a human donor in good health (CMV status not recorded). Some clones in this sample may be carry-over from other donors' samples. The sample here was cultured PBMCs, taken from culture after CMV antigen stimulation. This chain connects TRBV4-3 to TRBJ2-5; 9 positions match TRBD1. The CDR3 protein is CASSLSLGQGVSGTQYF. CDR3 DNA: TGCGCCAGCAGCCTAAGCTTGGGACAGGGAGTTTCGGGGACCCAGTACTTC.